What follows are 23 T cell receptor beta chains derived from one specimen sequenced in a study of cytomegalovirus exposure and HLA in healthy donors. Amplification used 60 Vbeta primers and 13 Jbeta primers. Sequencing was performed with immunoSEQ multiplex PCR; in TCRdb, only in-frame clones are kept and a portion is missing. Here the sample spans more than 75,000 clones, about 80% being singletons. The specimen sequenced was PBMCs. Source of these receptors: a man aged 30-40 years in good health and CMV-seronegative.

This rearrangement joins TRBV18 to TRBJ1-2, with D uncertain. Trimming shortened V by 2 bases and J by 1 base, and 5 bases separated the two germline ends. CDR1 is KGHSH and CDR2 is LQKENI in the germline V gene. The CDR3 has 13 amino acids. CDR3 coding DNA: TGTGCCAGCTCACCAGCGGTTAACTATGGCTACACCTTC. Its translation is CASSPAVNYGYTF.

The chain is built from TRBV27 and TRBJ2-7; the match to TRBD1 covers 8 bases. CDR1 and CDR2 (germline): MNHEY, SMNVEV (reference sequence). The trim removed 5 bases at V and 1 base at J, leaving 10 bases unmatched. The CDR3 covers 16 residues. In nucleotides, the CDR3 is TGTGCCAGCAGTACGATCGGACAGGGAATATCCTACGAGCAGTACTTC. The encoded protein is CASSTIGQGISYEQYF.

The CDR3 DNA reads TGTGCCAGCTCACCCCGGGGGGGACAAGAGGCGCAGTACTTC. It encodes CASSPRGGQEAQYF. The chain employs TRBV18 and TRBJ2-7; 8 nucleotides agree with TRBD2. Per germline, CDR1 KGHSH and CDR2 LQKENI. The J segment lost 9 bases and the V segment lost 3 bases, leaving 10 bases of the junction unmatched. The CDR3 totals 14 residues.

CDR3 region: CASSQLAGGVGNEQFF. The CDR3 nucleotides are TGCGCCAGCAGCCAGCTGGCGGGGGGTGTAGGCAATGAGCAGTTCTTC. J is TRBJ2-1 and V is TRBV4-1; 8 bases are a match to TRBD2. CDR1 and CDR2 from the germline V gene are MGHRA and YSYEKL. This CDR3 is built from 16 residues. Trimming cost V 3 bases and J 6 bases; bases outside gene matches: 10.

The chain's CDR3 is CASSQAPGENYGYTF. The DNA of the CDR3 is TGCGCCAGCAGCCAAGCTCCCGGGGAGAACTATGGCTACACCTTC. This rearrangement joins TRBV4-1 to TRBJ1-2; no clear D gene. V lost 1 base and J 2 bases, leaving 11 bases between the germline ends. The germline gives CDR1 MGHRA, CDR2 YSYEKL. The CDR3 is made up of 15 amino acids.

This clone was recorded only once. The chain links TRBV4-3 to TRBJ2-2; D perhaps matches TRBD1 (6 bases). Germline CDR1 LGHNA, CDR2 YSLEER. Deletions cut 5 bases from V and 6 bases from J, with 10 bases between. The CDR3 extends over 13 amino acids. CDR3: CASSSGEAGELFF. The CDR3 nucleotides read TGCGCCAGCAGCTCAGGGGAAGCCGGGGAGCTGTTTTTT.

The rearrangement links TRBV5-4 to TRBJ2-7; 8 bases are shared with TRBD1. The junction had 4 bases not matched to a gene; V was cut back by 7 bases and J by 4 bases. This CDR3 is 12 amino acids long. Per germline, CDR1 SGHNT and CDR2 YYREEE (reference sequence). CDR3 amino acids: CASGQGLYEQYF. DNA for the CDR3: TGTGCCAGCGGACAGGGCTTATACGAGCAGTACTTC. The full variable domain, rest sourced from reference TRBV5-4 and TRBJ2-7, is ETGVTQSPTHLIKTRGQQVTLRCSSQSGHNTVSWYQQALGQGPQFIFQYYREEENGRGNFPPRFSGLQFPNYSSELNVNALELDDSALYLCASGQGLYEQYFGPGTRLTVT.

This clone was detected only a few times. This chain joins TRBV4-1 and TRBJ2-7, with TRBD1 matching over 8 bases. CDR1 is MGHRA, CDR2 YSYEKL, per germline. V shed 2 bases, J shed 2 bases, and the junction held 11 bases outside the gene matches. This CDR3 is built from 17 residues. This chain's CDR3 is CASSQPNRQGSTYEQYF. As DNA, the CDR3 is TGCGCCAGCAGCCAACCCAACCGACAGGGGTCCACCTACGAGCAGTACTTC.

The gene calls are TRBV27 and TRBJ2-7; maybe TRBD2 (6 bases). The CDR3 runs to 13 residues. The V gene's germline CDR1 is MNHEY and CDR2 SMNVEV (reference sequence). V was shortened by 0 bases and J by 3 bases, with 6 bases between the two germline ends. CDR3 protein: CASSLSRGYEQYF. CDR3 DNA sequence: TGTGCCAGCAGTTTATCGCGGGGCTACGAGCAGTACTTC.

The chain uses TRBV30 and TRBJ2-5; 8 nucleotides match TRBD2. Germline V lookup: CDR1 GTSNPN, CDR2 SVGIG (reference sequence). The CDR3 covers 17 residues. Trimming removed 2 bases from V and 2 bases from J; junction bases left unmatched: 13. The CDR3, as DNA: TGTGCCTGGAGTTCCTTAGCGGGACTAGGGGGGCAAGAGACCCAGTACTTC. The encoded protein is CAWSSLAGLGGQETQYF.

The sample holds one count of this clone. This sequence joins TRBV7-8 and TRBJ2-5; D gene uncertain. CDR3 length equals 14 residues. CDR1 and CDR2 from the germline V gene are SGHVS and FQNEAQ. Trimming left V 2 bases short and J 3 bases short, with 10 bases between. This CDR3 reads CASSLRALEETQYF. The CDR3 coding sequence is TGTGCCAGCAGCTTACGAGCGCTAGAAGAGACCCAGTACTTC.

V is TRBV30 and J is TRBJ2-6, with D perhaps TRBD1 (5 bases). Germline CDR1 reads GTSNPN; CDR2 reads SVGIG (reference sequence). CDR3 length equals 12 residues. The germline V and J ends were trimmed by 5 bases and 4 bases, with 6 bases remaining between them. The CDR3 protein is CAWGAGANVLTF. The CDR3 DNA follows: TGTGCCTGGGGGGCGGGGGCCAACGTCCTGACTTTC.

A note on this clone: The germline gene is not matched at one end of the junction; a read error may be the cause. The chain joins TRBV5-1 to TRBJ2-2; 11 bases align to TRBD2. Germline CDR1 SGHRS, CDR2 YFSETQ. The CDR3 runs to 15 residues. The CDR3 DNA sequence: TGCGCCGGCAGCGCCGGGACTAGCGGAACCGGGGAGCTGTTTTTT. Its protein is CAGSAGTSGTGELFF.

This chain connects TRBV18 to TRBJ1-6; 7 nucleotides align to TRBD1. CDR3 length: 13 amino acids. CDR1 is KGHSH, CDR2 LQKENI, per germline. J was trimmed by 8 bases and V by 5 bases; bases with no gene match: 3. CDR3 DNA sequence: TGTGCCAGCTCAAGAACAGGGGATTCACCCCTCCACTTT. Protein: CASSRTGDSPLHF.

The genes are TRBV5-5 and TRBJ1-2; D unclear. Germline CDR1 reads SGHKS; CDR2 reads YYEKEE (reference sequence). V was trimmed by 2 bases and J by 0 bases, leaving 8 bases between them. The CDR3 covers 14 residues. CDR3: CASSFLASNYGYTF. As DNA, the CDR3 is TGTGCCAGCAGCTTTTTGGCCTCTAACTATGGCTACACCTTC.

V is TRBV28 and J is TRBJ2-6, with D possibly TRBD1 on 5 matching bases. Germline CDR1 and CDR2: MDHEN and SYDVKM. This CDR3 is 16 amino acids long. With 3 bases removed from V and 0 bases from J, the gap between germline ends came to 9 bases. CDR3 in DNA: TGTGCCAGCAGTTTGCGACAGCCCTCTGGGGCCAACGTCCTGACTTTC. Translating gives CASSLRQPSGANVLTF.

This clone was detected only a few times. This chain uses TRBV5-4 with TRBJ1-1, with 9 nucleotides matching TRBD1. CDR3 length: 14 residues. CDR1 is SGHNT and CDR2 is YYREEE in the germline V gene (reference sequence). Losses at the gene ends were 5 bases for V and 5 bases for J; bases not matched to a gene: 7. CDR3 DNA: TGTGCCAGCAGTCGCGACAGGGGGACGACTGAAGCTTTCTTT. It yields the protein CASSRDRGTTEAFF. Full variable domain (outside the CDR3, taken from reference TRBV5-4 and TRBJ1-1): ETGVTQSPTHLIKTRGQQVTLRCSSQSGHNTVSWYQQALGQGPQFIFQYYREEENGRGNFPPRFSGLQFPNYSSELNVNALELDDSALYLCASSRDRGTTEAFFGQGTRLTVV.

This clone has a single count. This rearrangement joins TRBV7-8 to TRBJ1-4; 8 nucleotides line up with TRBD1. V shed 4 bases, J shed 11 bases, and the junction held 9 bases outside the gene matches. From germline, CDR1 is SGHVS and CDR2 FQNEAQ. The CDR3 is 14 amino acids. The CDR3 DNA is TGTGCCAGCAGCTCTCTCCGGCGACAGGGGAAACTGTTTTTT. Translated, it gives CASSSLRRQGKLFF.

The chain has TRBV29-1 and TRBJ2-1, with a weak D call TRBD2 (5 bases). V was pared by 5 bases and J by 5 bases, with 13 bases between. Germline-derived CDR1 and CDR2 are SQVTM and ANQGSEA. CDR3 length: 13 amino acids. CDR3 residues: CSVFDWENNEQFF. Here the CDR3 DNA reads TGCAGCGTTTTTGATTGGGAGAACAATGAGCAGTTCTTC.

The rearrangement joins TRBV6-5 to TRBJ1-1; 7 nucleotides align to TRBD1. Germline CDR1 reads MNHEY; CDR2 reads SVGAGI. The CDR3 runs to 13 residues. V dropped 6 bases and J dropped 7; count of bases not matched to a gene: 8. CDR3 protein: CASRTGDLIEAFF. The CDR3 coding sequence is TGTGCCAGCAGAACAGGGGACCTTATTGAAGCTTTCTTT.

The V call is TRBV4-2, the J call TRBJ1-4, with no clear D. V lost 2 bases to trimming and J lost 0 bases, with 7 bases between them. CDR1 is LGHNA and CDR2 is YNFKEQ in the germline V gene. The CDR3 runs to 15 residues. The CDR3 region has the DNA TGTGCCAGCAGCCAACCCACATCAACTAATGAAAAACTGTTTTTT. Its protein is CASSQPTSTNEKLFF.

This clone was found once. CDR3 amino acids: CASSVDGTGIDEQYF. The CDR3 DNA follows: TGTGCCAGCAGCGTAGACGGGACAGGGATCGACGAGCAGTACTTC. V usage is TRBV9 and J usage is TRBJ2-7; TRBD1 matches 9 bases. The CDR3 has 15 residues. The germline V gene has CDR1 SGDLS and CDR2 YYNGEE. Trimming took 0 bases from V and 5 from J; bases not matched to a gene: 6.

The chain couples TRBV7-3 to TRBJ2-1; D is perhaps TRBD1 (6 bases). CDR3 length equals 15 residues. The germline gives CDR1 SGHTA, CDR2 FQGTGA. V lost 3 bases to trimming and J lost 7 bases, with 16 bases between them. The CDR3 loop reads CASSFQGIGGNEQFF. CDR3 bases: TGTGCCAGCAGCTTTCAGGGGATAGGTGGGAATGAGCAGTTCTTC.